The rows below give T cell receptor beta chains drawn from one sample of a study of blood T cell repertoires in COVID-19. Sequencing was performed with immunoSEQ multiplex PCR; in TCRdb, only in-frame clones are kept and a portion is missing. The sample lists 150,000 to 200,000 clones; roughly 82% were seen once. The specimen sequenced was peripheral blood. Receptors originate from a woman in her 70s with acute or convalescent COVID-19. CDR3s include the opening cysteine and the closing phenylalanine or tryptophan. D genes are given only for firm matches. Expanded clones are given a class, and other clones once, few, many or no size at all.

>NA|TRBV27|TRBD1|TRBJ1-2
TGTGCCAGCAGGGCTATTGACAGGGATTCTGGCTACACCTTC
CASRAIDRDSGYTF
>NA|TRBV7-2|TRBD1|TRBJ1-1
TGTGCCAGCAGCATGGGACAGGGCCGTTTGAACACTGAAGCTTTCTTT
CASSMGQGRLNTEAFF
>few|TRBV28|TRBD1|TRBJ1-2
TGTGCCGCCCGAGGCCCGACAGGGACCTATGGCTACACCTTC
CAARGPTGTYGYTF
>NA|TRBV18|NA|TRBJ1-1
TGTGCCAGCTCACCCAGTAAAAACACTGAAGCTTTCTTT
CASSPSKNTEAFF
>NA|TRBV5-4|TRBD2|TRBJ2-7
TGTGCCAGCAGCGCGGGACTAGCTAAATTACCCTCTGATCTGAGCTACTTC
CASSAGLAKLPSDLSYF
>NA|TRBV19|NA|TRBJ1-1
TGTGCCAGTAGTTCGGGACTTATACTACTCATGAACACTGAAGCTTTCTTT
CASSSGLILLMNTEAFF
>NA|TRBV19|NA|TRBJ2-5
TGTGCCAGTAGTATTGGGAGCCAAGAGACCCAGTACTTC
CASSIGSQETQYF
>NA|TRBV10-3|NA|TRBJ2-3
TGTGCCATCAGTGAGGGGGCAGGGAGCACAGATACGCAGTATTTT
CAISEGAGSTDTQYF
>NA|TRBV28|NA|TRBJ1-3
TGTGCCAGCAGTTTATCAGGCTTCCGAGAAGTGGGAAACACCATATATTTT
CASSLSGFREVGNTIYF
>NA|TRBV10-1|TRBD2|TRBJ2-1
TGCGCCAGCAGTGAGTCGGCGGGAGAGGCCAATGAGCAGTTCTTC
CASSESAGEANEQFF
>few|TRBV5-4|NA|TRBJ1-2
TGTGCCAGCAGCTTGGGAGGTAACAGGGTCAACTATGGCTACACCTTC
CASSLGGNRVNYGYTF
>NA|TRBV7-2|NA|TRBJ1-6
TGTGCCAGCAGCTCCCGGGAAGGCTCCAATTCACCCCTCCACTTT
CASSSREGSNSPLHF
>once|TRBV7-2|TRBD1|TRBJ1-2
TGTGCCAGCAGCTTAGTAGGCCGGGACAGGGGGCCCCAGAAAGACGGCTACACCTTC
CASSLVGRDRGPQKDGYTF
>NA|TRBV19|TRBD1|TRBJ1-5
TGTGCCAGTAGTACCTCAACAGGGGTTCAGCCCCAGCATTTT
CASSTSTGVQPQHF
>NA|TRBV6-5|NA|TRBJ2-1
TGTGCCAGCAGTTCGCGGGGTGAGCAGTTCTTC
CASSSRGEQFF
>NA|TRBV7-2|TRBD1|TRBJ2-4
TGTGCCAGCAGCTCAGACAGGGGCAAAGCCAAAAACATTCAGTACTTC
CASSSDRGKAKNIQYF
>NA|TRBV5-5|NA|TRBJ1-2
TGTGCCAGCAGCTTCTCCGGGGGAGGGTATGGCTACACCTTC
CASSFSGGGYGYTF
>NA|TRBV15|TRBD1|TRBJ2-7
TGTGCCACCAGCAGAGGGGACAGGGGGTACGAGCAGTACTTC
CATSRGDRGYEQYF
>NA|TRBV7-8|TRBD2|TRBJ2-7
TGTGCCAGCAGCTCGACTAGCTTTATCCAGTACTTC
CASSSTSFIQYF
>NA|TRBV21-1|NA|TRBJ1-5
TGTGCCAGCAGCAAACCAGGCTATCAGCCCCAGCATTTT
CASSKPGYQPQHF
>NA|TRBV4-3|TRBD1|TRBJ2-1
TGCGCCAGCAGCCAAGATGGGACAGACTCCTACAATGAGCAGTTCTTC
CASSQDGTDSYNEQFF
>NA|TRBV30|NA|TRBJ1-2
TGTGCCTGGGAAGGAGGGGCGAAAGGCTACACCTTC
CAWEGGAKGYTF
>NA|TRBV28|NA|TRBJ2-4
TGTGCCAGCAGTTCTACAGGGACATCAGCCAAAAACATTCAGTACTTC
CASSSTGTSAKNIQYF
>NA|TRBV15|NA|TRBJ2-1
TGTGCCACCAGCAGGGGAGAGGGGGTGGGTAATGAGCAGTTCTTC
CATSRGEGVGNEQFF
>NA|TRBV10-1|NA|TRBJ2-1
TGCGCCAGCAGTGAGAGTCGGACTGTTCTATACAATGAGCAGTTCTTC
CASSESRTVLYNEQFF
>few|TRBV7-2|TRBD1|TRBJ2-2
TGTGCCAGCAGCACCGGACAGGTGCCCGGGGAGCTGTTTTTT
CASSTGQVPGELFF
>NA|TRBV10-3|TRBD1|TRBJ2-7
TGTGCCATCAGTAGTAGGGACAGGGGATCCTACGAGCAGTACTTC
CAISSRDRGSYEQYF
>NA|TRBV11-2|NA|TRBJ1-3
TGTGCCAGCAACCTAAGCTCAGGGGCCGTATATTTT
CASNLSSGAVYF
>once|TRBV3-1/TRBV3-2|NA|TRBJ1-1
TGTGCCAGCAGCCCCCTTCCGAACACTGAAGCTTTCTTT
CASSPLPNTEAFF
>few|TRBV7-2|NA|TRBJ1-2
TGTGCCAGCAGCCCTGGTGCAAGGGGTTACTATGGCTACACCTTC
CASSPGARGYYGYTF
>NA|TRBV19|NA|TRBJ2-6
TGTGCCAGTAGTTTGCTCAGGAGGACCTGGGACTCTGGGGCCAACGTCCTGACTTTC
CASSLLRRTWDSGANVLTF
>few|TRBV15|TRBD2|TRBJ2-2
TGTGCCACCAGCAGAGATCGCGGCCTAGCGGGAGTCACCGGGGAGCTGTTTTTT
CATSRDRGLAGVTGELFF
>NA|TRBV21-1|NA|TRBJ1-2
TGTGCCAGCGGGGGAACCGGGACAGGCGCTAACTATGGCTACACCTTC
CASGGTGTGANYGYTF
>NA|TRBV18|TRBD1|TRBJ1-1
TGTGCCAGCTCAAAGGACAGGCCAACATGGGACACTGAAGCTTTCTTT
CASSKDRPTWDTEAFF
>NA|TRBV7-2|TRBD2|TRBJ2-3
TGTGCCAGCAGCTTAGAAGCGGGGGGTCCCTTTTATCCGCAGTATTTT
CASSLEAGGPFYPQYF
>NA|TRBV4-1|NA|TRBJ1-6
TGCGCCAGCAGCCAAGATCGCCAGAAGAATTCACCCCTCCACTTT
CASSQDRQKNSPLHF
>NA|TRBV27|NA|TRBJ2-7
TGTGCCAGCAGTCCCCGTCGCGGTCCCACCTACGAGCAGCACTTC
CASSPRRGPTYEQHF
>NA|TRBV4-3|NA|TRBJ2-7
TGCGCCAGCAGCCAAGAGCAGGGGAGCGAGCAGTACTTC
CASSQEQGSEQYF
>NA|TRBV5-1|NA|TRBJ2-3
TGCGCCAGCAAGAGGGCGGCAGCACAAGATACGCAGTATTTT
CASKRAAAQDTQYF
>NA|TRBV6-2/TRBV6-3|NA|TRBJ1-6
TGTGCCAGCAGTTCCACCTCTGGGCCTTATACCTATAATTCACCCCTCCACTTT
CASSSTSGPYTYNSPLHF
>NA|TRBV6-5|TRBD1|TRBJ2-7
TGTGCCAGCACGATTAACAGGGGTTACGAGCAGTACTTC
CASTINRGYEQYF
>NA|TRBV4-1|TRBD1|TRBJ1-4
TGCGCCAGCAGCATACAGGGGTATAATGAAAAACTGTTTTTT
CASSIQGYNEKLFF
>NA|TRBV5-1|NA|TRBJ2-1
TGCGCCAGCAGCTCTCAACTGAGAAGCGTGTACAATGAGCAGTTCTTC
CASSSQLRSVYNEQFF
>NA|TRBV7-9|NA|TRBJ1-5
TGTGCCAGCAGCTCCAGTGGTACCAATCAGCCCCAGCATTTT
CASSSSGTNQPQHF
>NA|TRBV5-1|TRBD2|TRBJ2-2
TGCGCCAGCAGCTTGGAGGCTAGCGGGAACACCGGGGAGCTGTTTTTT
CASSLEASGNTGELFF
>NA|TRBV7-9|NA|TRBJ2-1
TGTGCCGCCCGAGGGGGCTACAATGAGCAGTTCTTC
CAARGGYNEQFF
>few|TRBV25-1|NA|TRBJ2-5
TGTGCCAGCAGTTTTGGTAGTGAAGAGACCCAGTACTTC
CASSFGSEETQYF
>NA|TRBV5-1|TRBD1|TRBJ2-1
TGCGCCAGCAGCCCGGTATGGACAGGGGAGGGGAATGAGCAGTTCTTC
CASSPVWTGEGNEQFF
>NA|TRBV3-1/TRBV3-2|NA|TRBJ2-3
TGTGCCAGCAGCCAAGTACCAGGAAGCACAGATACGCAGTATTTT
CASSQVPGSTDTQYF